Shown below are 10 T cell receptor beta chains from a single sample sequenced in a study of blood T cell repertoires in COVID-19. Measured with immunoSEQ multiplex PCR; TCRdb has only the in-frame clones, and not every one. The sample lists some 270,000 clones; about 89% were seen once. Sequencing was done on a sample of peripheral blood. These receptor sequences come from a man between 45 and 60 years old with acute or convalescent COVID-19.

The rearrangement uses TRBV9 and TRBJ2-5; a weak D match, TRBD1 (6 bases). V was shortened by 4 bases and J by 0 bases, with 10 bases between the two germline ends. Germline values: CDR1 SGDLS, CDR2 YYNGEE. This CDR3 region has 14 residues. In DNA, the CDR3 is TGTGCCAGCAGCCCCCGGGACAACCAAGAGACCCAGTACTTC. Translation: CASSPRDNQETQYF.

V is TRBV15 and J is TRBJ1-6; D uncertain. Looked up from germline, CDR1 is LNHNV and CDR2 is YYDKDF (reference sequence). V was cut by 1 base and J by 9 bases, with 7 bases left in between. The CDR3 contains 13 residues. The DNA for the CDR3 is TGTGCCACCAGCAGAGTTCTTAGTTCACCCCTCCACTTT. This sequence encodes CATSRVLSSPLHF.

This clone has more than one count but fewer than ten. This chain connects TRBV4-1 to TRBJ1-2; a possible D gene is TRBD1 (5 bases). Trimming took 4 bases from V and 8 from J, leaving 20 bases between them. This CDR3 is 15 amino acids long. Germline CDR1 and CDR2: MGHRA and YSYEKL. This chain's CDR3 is CASSLGERGGRGYTF. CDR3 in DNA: TGCGCCAGCAGCCTAGGTGAGAGGGGAGGAAGAGGCTACACCTTC.

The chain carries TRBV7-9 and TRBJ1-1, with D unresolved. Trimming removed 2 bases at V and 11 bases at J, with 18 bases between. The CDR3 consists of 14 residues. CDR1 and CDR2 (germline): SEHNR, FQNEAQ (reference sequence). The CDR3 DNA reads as TGTGCCAGCAGCTTACTTACCTCCGAGGGATTGGCTTTCTTT. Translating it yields CASSLLTSEGLAFF.

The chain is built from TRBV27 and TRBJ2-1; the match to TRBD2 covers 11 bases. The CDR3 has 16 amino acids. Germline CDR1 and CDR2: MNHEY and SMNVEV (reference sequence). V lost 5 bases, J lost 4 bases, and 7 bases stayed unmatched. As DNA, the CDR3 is TGTGCCAGCAGTCCACTAGCGGGGGAGGGGTACAATGAGCAGTTCTTC. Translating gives CASSPLAGEGYNEQFF.

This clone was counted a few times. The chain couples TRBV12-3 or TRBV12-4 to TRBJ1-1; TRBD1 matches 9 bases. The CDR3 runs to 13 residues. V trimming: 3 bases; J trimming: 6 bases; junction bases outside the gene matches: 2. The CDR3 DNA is TGTGCCAGCAGTTTGAGGGACAGGGCTGAAGCTTTCTTT. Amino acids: CASSLRDRAEAFF.

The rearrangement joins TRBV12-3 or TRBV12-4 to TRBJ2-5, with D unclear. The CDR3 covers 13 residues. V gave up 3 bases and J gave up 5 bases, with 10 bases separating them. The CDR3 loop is CASSFGLWETQYF. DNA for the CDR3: TGTGCCAGCAGTTTCGGTCTATGGGAGACCCAGTACTTC.

The CDR3 is CAGGGGAPYEQYF. The CDR3 DNA follows: TGTGCCGGTGGCGGGGGGGCTCCCTACGAGCAGTACTTC. This sequence joins TRBV5-4 and TRBJ2-7, with 9 nucleotides matching TRBD2. The CDR3 spans 13 residues. Looked up from germline, CDR1 is SGHNT and CDR2 is YYREEE (reference sequence). V shed 10 bases, J shed 2 bases, and the junction held 7 bases outside the gene matches.

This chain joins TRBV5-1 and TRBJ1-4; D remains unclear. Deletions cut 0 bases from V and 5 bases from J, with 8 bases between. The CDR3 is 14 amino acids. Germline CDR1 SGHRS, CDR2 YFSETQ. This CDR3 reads CASSLGAANEKLFF. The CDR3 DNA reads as TGCGCCAGCAGCTTGGGTGCGGCGAATGAAAAACTGTTTTTT.

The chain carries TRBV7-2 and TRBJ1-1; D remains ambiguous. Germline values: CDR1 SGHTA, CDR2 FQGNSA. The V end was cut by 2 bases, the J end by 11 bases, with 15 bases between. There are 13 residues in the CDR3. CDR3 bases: TGTGCCAGCAGCTTACCCCCTGCGGAGTGGGCTTTCTTT. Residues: CASSLPPAEWAFF.